This T cell receptor (beta chain) was profiled in a study of T cell responses to AZD1222 COVID-19 vaccine. Study-wide findings and caveats: Baseline serostatus was positive in only six AZD1222 recipients. Donors skewed white British and female; clonal diversity was possibly underestimated.

TCRdb keeps only in-frame clones here, not all; method: immunoSEQ multiplex PCR. The sample holds 130,000 or so clones, just under 95% seen once. With respect to this clone: Its antigen remains unknown.

The CDR3 consists of 16 residues. V was pared by 2 bases and J by 0 bases, with 13 bases between. CDR1 is LGHNA and CDR2 is YSLEER in the germline V gene. The rearrangement links TRBV4-3 to TRBJ2-5, with a tentative D call TRBD2 (5 bases). The sample in question was peripheral blood, obtained on day 0 of AZD1222 vaccination. The sequence was obtained from an adult in good health. This chain's CDR3 is CASSQLTRTYQETQYF. CDR3 sequence (DNA): TGCGCCAGCAGCCAACTAACTCGGACTTACCAAGAGACCCAGTACTTC.